A single T cell receptor beta chain is shown here with its context. As yet, its antigen is unknown. One end of the junction is discordant with germline, which a read error may explain. The table came from immunoSEQ multiplex PCR; TCRdb's copy has only in-frame clones and leaves some out. The table lists 1,500 or so clones, 35% to 45% of them singletons. The data stem from a study of T cells in narcolepsy. Study conclusions and caveats: Healthy controls reportedly lacked the autoreactive clonotypes serially found in patients' blood.

The length of the CDR3 is 13 residues. The germline gives CDR1 SGHDT, CDR2 YYEEEE. This TCR came from a human donor with narcolepsy. Sequences were obtained from cultured CD8+ T cells from cerebrospinal fluid. The chain recombines TRBV5-6 with TRBJ1-3; D is ambiguous. CDR3 DNA: TGTGCCAGCAGCTTCCTCAGTGGAGACACCATATATTTT. Amino acid sequence: CASSFLSGDTIYF.